The entry that follows covers one TCR beta chain sequence. Primers included in the PCR were 60 Vbeta and 13 Jbeta primers. Source study methods: Roughly 10 million shared chains were among some 75 million unique TCR beta chains counted in a later analysis. Clones were sequenced by immunoSEQ multiplex PCR, and TCRdb holds only the in-frame ones, with some missing. V and J calls and clone size are given by that table; D and trimming were obtained from the DNA. The profile shows under 300,000 clones, around 66% of them singletons. These data originate in a study of cytomegalovirus exposure and HLA in healthy donors. The germline V and J ends were trimmed by 7 bases and 3 bases, with 13 bases remaining between them. The CDR3 covers 13 residues. Germline values: CDR1 LNHDA, CDR2 SQIVND (reference sequence).

The chain has TRBV19 and TRBJ2-7, with D perhaps TRBD1 (6 bases). This sequence was found in a female donor in good health and CMV-seronegative. Sequencing was done on a sample of PBMCs. CDR3 DNA: TGTGCCAGTAAGAGGACAGACCTCTACGAGCAGTACTTC. This sequence encodes CASKRTDLYEQYF.